This T cell receptor (beta chain) was sequenced during a study of breast tumors, draining lymph nodes, adjacent tissues. From germline, CDR1 is SQVTM and CDR2 ANQGSEA. The CDR3 is 10 residues long. V lost 4 bases to trimming and J lost 8 bases, with 8 bases between them. TCRdb re-called the multiplex PCR reads with MiXCR, one entry per CDR3 protein. The sample yields 200,000 to 250,000 distinct CDR3 sequences, about a third seen once. General study findings and limits: Luminal-like breast cancer showed significantly higher tumor–nontumor repertoire similarity than basal-like. That most tumor T cells come from lymph nodes remained unproven.

Breast cancer patients provided tissue from their axillary draining lymph nodes. This clonotype was seen at least ten times. Its antigen remains unknown. The rearrangement uses TRBV29-1 and TRBJ2-5; D is ambiguous. Sequenced input: axillary lymph node tissue. The receptor was derived from a female donor with breast cancer. Some clones in this sample may be carry-over from other donors' samples. The CDR3 DNA reads TGCAGCGTTGGTCTGGGAACCCAGTACTTC. Amino acid sequence: CSVGLGTQYF.